The 28 T cell receptor beta chains below were found in one sample sequenced in a study of blood T cells in healthy people across ages. Combining a sample-barcoded 5' primer with a J-beta primer mix, a second PCR ran for roughly 7 to 12 cycles. Each CDR3 protein gets one entry after TCRdb re-called the 5' RACE reads with MiXCR. The sample shows about a million distinct CDR3 sequences, 51% of them seen only once. Sequencing was done on a sample of blood. These receptor sequences come from a woman in her sixties or seventies in good health.

The CDR3 region is CASSSPGGPDTQYF. Written as DNA, the CDR3 is TGTGCCAGCTCCTCCCCGGGGGGCCCAGATACGCAGTATTTT. The chain employs TRBV21-1 and TRBJ2-3; TRBD1 is the table's D call and was not checked against the DNA. TRBV21-1 is a pseudogene segment. This CDR3 is built from 14 residues.

V gene TRBV10-3 combines with J gene TRBJ1-5, with 9 bases identical to TRBD1. The ends lost 6 bases at V and 3 bases at J; junction bases unmatched: 3. Germline V lookup: CDR1 ENHRY, CDR2 SYGVKD. This CDR3 has 14 residues. This chain's CDR3 is CAISRDRDNQPQHF. The CDR3, as DNA: TGTGCCATCAGCCGGGACAGGGACAATCAGCCCCAGCATTTT.

This clonotype was counted between two and nine times. An end of the junction does not agree with germline; a read error may underlie this. The chain links TRBV7-2 to TRBJ2-7; 9 positions agree with TRBD1. The CDR3 is 13 residues long. Germline CDR1 SGHTA, CDR2 FQGNSA. As DNA, the CDR3 is TGTGCCAGCAGCAAGGACAGGGGCTACGAGCAGTATTTC. Translated, it gives CASSKDRGYEQYF.

The chain is built from TRBV20-1 and TRBJ2-3; no definite D call. This CDR3 has 14 residues. Trimming removed 3 bases at V and 3 bases at J, with 13 bases between. Germline CDR1 is DFQATT and CDR2 is SNEGSKA (reference sequence). CDR3 loop: CSARGITLTDTQYF. Written as DNA, the CDR3 is TGCAGTGCTAGGGGAATAACACTTACAGATACGCAGTATTTT.

Concerning this clonotype: Germline is not matched at one junction end, which may reflect a read error. The chain links TRBV15 to TRBJ2-7, with D perhaps matching TRBD1 or TRBD2 (5 bases each). This CDR3 has 16 residues. CDR1 and CDR2 (germline): LNHNV, YYDKDF (reference sequence). CDR3 sequence: CAISRVSWQGDYEQYF. The DNA for the CDR3 is TGTGCCATCAGCAGAGTAAGTTGGCAGGGAGACTACGAGCAGTACTTC.

This clonotype was observed once. The chain employs TRBV3-1 and TRBJ2-1; no clear D. The CDR3 extends over 15 amino acids. The ends were cut back, 4 bases at V and 9 bases at J, with 19 bases in the middle. Germline assignment: CDR1 LGHDT and CDR2 YNNKEL (reference sequence). CDR3 bases: TGTGCCAGCAGCCCCCCGCCAGGCCGACTTTCTGAGCAGTTCTTC. Its protein is CASSPPPGRLSEQFF.

This clonotype was counted between two and nine times. The chain couples TRBV6-2 or TRBV6-3 to TRBJ2-5; D is uncertain. V dropped 8 bases and J dropped 2 bases, with 9 bases sitting between them. This CDR3 region has 12 residues. The germline V gene encodes CDR1 MNHEY and CDR2 SVGEGT. CDR3 protein: CASRRRQETQYF. CDR3 bases: TGTGCCAGCCGAAGAAGACAAGAGACCCAGTACTTC.

This chain uses TRBV29-1 with TRBJ2-7; D is perhaps TRBD1 (5 bases). Germline V gene sequence: CDR1 SQVTM, CDR2 ANQGSEA. This CDR3 comprises 11 residues. The V end was cut by 5 bases, the J end by 5 bases, with 10 bases between. CDR3 in DNA: TGCAGCGTTCAGGGTTTCCACGAGCAGTACTTC. It specifies CSVQGFHEQYF.

The chain joins TRBV27 to TRBJ2-5; 10 nucleotides agree with TRBD1. The CDR3 is made up of 13 amino acids. CDR1 is MNHEY and CDR2 is SMNVEV in the germline V gene (reference sequence). V lost 4 bases, J lost 7 bases, and 3 bases stayed unmatched. CDR3 in DNA: TGTGCCAGCAGTTGGGGGACAGGGGTGACCCAGTACTTC. Its protein product is CASSWGTGVTQYF.

The chain employs TRBV7-2 and TRBJ2-7; 13 nucleotides align to TRBD2. With 1 base clipped from V and 4 bases from J, the junction kept 4 bases outside the gene matches. The CDR3 consists of 16 residues. Per the germline V gene, CDR1 is SGHTA and CDR2 is FQGNSA. The CDR3 DNA reads as TGTGCCAGCAGCTTAGTCGGGACTAGCGGGACATACGAGCAGTACTTC. Residues: CASSLVGTSGTYEQYF.

This rearrangement joins TRBV7-9 to TRBJ2-2; D is undetermined. Germline CDR1 and CDR2: SEHNR and FQNEAQ (reference sequence). This CDR3 comprises 15 residues. The V end was cut by 3 bases, the J end by 2 bases, with 10 bases between. CDR3 sequence reads: CASSFSFPNTGELFF. The CDR3 DNA reads TGTGCCAGCAGCTTCAGTTTCCCAAACACCGGGGAGCTGTTTTTT.

There are a few counts of this clonotype. V is TRBV24-1 and J is TRBJ2-7, with 10 bases aligning to TRBD2. Germline CDR1 reads KGHDR; CDR2 reads SFDVKD. This CDR3 is 13 amino acids long. Trimming at V came to 5 bases and at J to 3 bases, leaving 0 bases not matched to a gene. The CDR3 here is CATSGTSGYEQYF. For the CDR3, the DNA is TGTGCCACCAGTGGGACTAGCGGCTACGAGCAGTACTTC.

This clonotype was detected a few times. The chain links TRBV20-1 to TRBJ1-2; possible D gene TRBD1, 6 bases. The CDR3 runs 13 residues. Deletions cut 3 bases from V and 3 bases from J, with 11 bases between. The germline V gene encodes CDR1 DFQATT and CDR2 SNEGSKA (reference sequence). The CDR3 DNA is TGCAGTGCTAGTAGGGGGTTAGACTATGGCTACACCTTC. Translated: CSASRGLDYGYTF.

This clonotype was counted ten times or more. This rearrangement joins TRBV6-6 to TRBJ2-5; D might be TRBD1 (5 bases). The CDR3 extends over 15 amino acids. The ends were cut back, 2 bases at V and 5 bases at J, with 15 bases in the middle. Germline V gene data show CDR1 as MNHNY and CDR2 as SVGAGI (reference sequence). The CDR3 here is CASSYPEQGTETQYF. CDR3 nucleotide sequence: TGTGCCAGCAGTTACCCAGAGCAGGGTACGGAGACCCAGTACTTC.

The chain combines TRBV3-1 with TRBJ2-7; 7 bases line up with TRBD1. CDR1 is LGHDT, CDR2 YNNKEL, per germline (reference sequence). V shed 3 bases, J shed 2 bases, and the junction held 7 bases outside the gene matches. There are 15 residues in the CDR3. The CDR3 DNA reads as TGTGCCAGCAGCCAGCCGGGACAGCCTCCCTACGAGCAGTACTTC. Protein product: CASSQPGQPPYEQYF.

The J gene is TRBJ1-2, the V gene TRBV7-2; 7 bases are a match to TRBD1. The germline V gene encodes CDR1 SGHTA and CDR2 FQGNSA. V lost 3 bases to trimming and J lost 6 bases; unmatched junction nucleotides: 16. CDR3 size: 17 residues. CDR3 DNA sequence: TGTGCCAGCAGCTTGGCCATAATCCAAGGGGGCTTGAATGGCTACACCTTC. Protein sequence: CASSLAIIQGGLNGYTF. The whole variable domain, filled in from reference TRBV7-2 and TRBJ1-2, reads GAGVSQSPSNKVTEKGKDVELRCDPISGHTALYWYRQSLGQGLEFLIYFQGNSAPDKSGLPSDRFSAERTGGSVSTLTIQRTQQEDSAVYLCASSLAIIQGGLNGYTFGSGTRLTVV.

This clonotype was picked up a small number of times. V gene TRBV29-1 combines with J gene TRBJ2-7; tentatively, D is TRBD1 (6 bases). Germline V CDR1 and CDR2: SQVTM, ANQGSEA. The CDR3 is 14 amino acids. The V gene lost 6 bases and the J gene lost 1 base, with 16 bases spanning the gap. DNA for the CDR3: TGCAGCGTGGTACCTTTAGGGGGATCCTACGAGCAGTACTTC. This translates into CSVVPLGGSYEQYF.

DNA for the CDR3: TGTGCCAGCAGTTTATTGGGAAGTCCCTCCCGGGAGACCCAGTACTTC. It specifies CASSLLGSPSRETQYF. The chain links TRBV28 to TRBJ2-7; D is unclear. The end of the DNA fits TRBJ2-5 better, so the J call may be wrong. Germline V gene sequence: CDR1 MDHEN, CDR2 SYDVKM. CDR3 size: 16 residues.

This clonotype has a handful of counts. The chain uses TRBV4-3 and TRBJ2-1, with 10 bases lining up with TRBD2. The CDR3 runs to 19 residues. Germline V gene sequence: CDR1 LGHNA, CDR2 YSLEER. The trim removed 3 bases at V and 7 bases at J, leaving 18 bases unmatched. The CDR3 reads CASSQTPLLSGRAGNEQFF. The CDR3 DNA reads TGCGCCAGCAGCCAGACTCCCCTCTTGAGCGGGAGGGCCGGTAATGAGCAGTTCTTC.

The chain recombines TRBV20-1 with TRBJ2-7; 7 bases match TRBD1. Germline V gene data show CDR1 as DFQATT and CDR2 as SNEGSKA (reference sequence). The V and J ends lost 5 bases and 3 bases, in that order; junction bases with no gene match: 7. CDR3 length: 13 amino acids. DNA for the CDR3: TGCAGTGCTGTCGGGACAGCAGACTACGAGCAGTACTTC. Residues: CSAVGTADYEQYF.

This sequence joins TRBV6-2 or TRBV6-3 and TRBJ2-5, with TRBD2 as a possible D gene (5 bases). The CDR3 sequence is 15 residues long. V dropped 8 bases and J dropped 1 base, with 17 bases sitting between them. Germline CDR1 MNHEY, CDR2 SVGEGT. This CDR3 reads CASVPRGERQETQYF. As DNA, the CDR3 is TGTGCCAGCGTCCCCCGGGGAGAGCGCCAAGAGACCCAGTACTTC.

This clonotype was found many times. CDR3 sequence reads: CSVYEGMNTEAFF. In nucleotides, the CDR3 is TGCAGCGTCTATGAGGGGATGAACACTGAAGCTTTCTTT. The chain couples TRBV29-1 to TRBJ1-1, with TRBD1 as a possible D gene (5 bases). CDR1 is SQVTM, CDR2 ANQGSEA, per germline. The V and J ends lost 6 bases and 0 bases respectively, with 11 bases between them. CDR3 length: 13 amino acids. Variable domain in full (rest from reference TRBV29-1 and TRBJ1-1): SAVISQKPSRDICQRGTSLTIQCQVDSQVTMMFWYRQQPGQSLTLIATANQGSEATYESGFVIDKFPISRPNLTFSTLTVSNMSPEDSSIYLCSVYEGMNTEAFFGQGTRLTVV.

This chain connects TRBV20-1 to TRBJ2-1; unclear D gene. CDR1 and CDR2 from the germline V gene are DFQATT and SNEGSKA (reference sequence). This CDR3 region has 11 residues. V was pared by 5 bases and J by 3 bases, with 5 bases between. CDR3 sequence (DNA): TGCAGTGCTCCAGACTACAATGAGCAGTTCTTC. It encodes CSAPDYNEQFF.

Points on this clonotype: One end of the junction does not line up with germline, which may come from a read error. V is TRBV6-2 or TRBV6-3 and J is TRBJ2-1; D perhaps matches TRBD2 (5 bases). The CDR3 runs to 13 residues. CDR1 and CDR2 from the germline V gene are MNHEY and SVGEGT. The CDR3 DNA is TGTGCCGGCAGTTACTCGGGGTACAATGAGCAGTTCTTC. This translates into CAGSYSGYNEQFF.

The chain has TRBV29-1 and TRBJ2-3, with D unclear. V lost 5 bases and J 0 bases, leaving 6 bases between the germline ends. CDR1 is SQVTM and CDR2 is ANQGSEA in the germline V gene. The CDR3 has 12 amino acids. CDR3 nucleotide sequence: TGCAGCGTTAGAGCGAGCACAGATACGCAGTATTTT. This translates into CSVRASTDTQYF.

This clonotype has a single count. The chain uses TRBV7-2 and TRBJ2-1; D gene unclear. Trimming shortened V by 1 base and J by 7 bases, and 14 bases separated the two germline ends. The germline V gene encodes CDR1 SGHTA and CDR2 FQGNSA. The CDR3 totals 15 residues. CDR3 DNA: TGTGCCAGCAGCTTAGTAGCCCCCACAATTAATGAGCAGTTCTTC. It is translated as CASSLVAPTINEQFF.

This clonotype has more than one count but fewer than ten. This sequence joins TRBV6-5 and TRBJ2-4, with TRBD2 matching over 13 bases. TRBJ2-7 explains the end of the DNA better; the J call may be wrong. The CDR3 contains 15 residues. CDR1 is MNHEY, CDR2 SVGAGI, per germline. The CDR3 here is CASSYRTSGRDEQYF. The CDR3 DNA is TGTGCCAGCAGTTACCGGACTAGCGGGAGAGACGAGCAGTACTTC.

This chain uses TRBV12-3 or TRBV12-4 with TRBJ2-7; 11 positions match TRBD2. This CDR3 has 15 amino acids. V trimming: 5 bases; J trimming: 6 bases; junction bases outside the gene matches: 9. The CDR3, as DNA: TGTGCCAGCAGTACCCAACTAGCGGGAGCCGGCGAGCAGTACTTC. This sequence encodes CASSTQLAGAGEQYF.